What follows is one TCR beta chain and its context. Its antigen is currently unknown. Generated by immunoSEQ multiplex PCR, the TCRdb table keeps only in-frame clones and is missing some. The data contain roughly 42,000 clones, approximately 85% of them seen just once; the ten biggest clones take up approximately 1.5%. Time point of the sample: week 5, during vaccination. In the vaccine, a single dose held 300 ug of the mutant IDH1 20-mer peptide, along with topical imiquimod. Donors had new WHO grade 3 or 4 IDH1-mutant, ATRX-lost astrocytomas. The data derive from a study of a mutant IDH1 vaccine in newly diagnosed glioma. Study overall: Treated patients were around 60% male, about 38% female, mean age 40.4 years.

Notes on the study in general: Changes to the top peripheral T cell clonotypes appeared unrelated to pseudoprogression.

Here the sequenced sample was PBMCs, taken from a glioma patient whose treatment included an IDH1 peptide vaccine. This TCR derives from a man aged 35-49 years with glioma.

The DNA of the CDR3 is TGTGCCAGCAGCGTCGGACTCAATATAGAGCAGTTCTTC. It specifies CASSVGLNIEQFF. This chain links TRBV9 with TRBJ2-1; possible D gene TRBD2, 5 bases. Germline assignment: CDR1 SGDLS and CDR2 YYNGEE. Deletions cut 2 bases from V and 10 bases from J, with 13 bases between. CDR3 length: 13 residues.